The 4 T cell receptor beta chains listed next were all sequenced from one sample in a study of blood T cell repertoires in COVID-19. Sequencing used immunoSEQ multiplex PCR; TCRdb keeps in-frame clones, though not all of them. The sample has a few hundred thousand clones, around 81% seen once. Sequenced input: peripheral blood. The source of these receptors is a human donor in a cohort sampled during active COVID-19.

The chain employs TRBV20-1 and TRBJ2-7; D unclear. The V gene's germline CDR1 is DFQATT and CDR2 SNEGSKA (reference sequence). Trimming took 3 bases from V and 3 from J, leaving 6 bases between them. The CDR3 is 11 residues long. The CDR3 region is CSARESYEQYF. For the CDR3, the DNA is TGCAGTGCTAGGGAGAGCTACGAGCAGTACTTC.

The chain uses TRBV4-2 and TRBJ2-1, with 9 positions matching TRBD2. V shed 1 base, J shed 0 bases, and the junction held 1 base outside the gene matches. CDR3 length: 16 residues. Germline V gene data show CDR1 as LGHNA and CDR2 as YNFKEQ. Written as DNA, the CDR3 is TGTGCCAGCAGCCAAGGAGCGGGGGGCTCCTACAATGAGCAGTTCTTC. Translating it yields CASSQGAGGSYNEQFF.

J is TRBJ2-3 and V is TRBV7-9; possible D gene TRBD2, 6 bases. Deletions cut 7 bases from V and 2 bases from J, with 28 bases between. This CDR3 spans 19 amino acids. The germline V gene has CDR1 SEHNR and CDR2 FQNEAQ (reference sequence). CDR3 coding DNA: TGTGCCAGCACCCTTCCGGGACTCACCTTCCCTACCCCCACAGATACGCAGTATTTT. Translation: CASTLPGLTFPTPTDTQYF.

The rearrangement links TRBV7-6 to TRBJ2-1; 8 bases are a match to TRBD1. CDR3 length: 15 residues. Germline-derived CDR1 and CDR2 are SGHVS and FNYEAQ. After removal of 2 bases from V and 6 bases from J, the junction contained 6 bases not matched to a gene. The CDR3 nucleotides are TGTGCCAGCAGCTTACGCGGACAGGGTTCCAATGAGCAGTTCTTC. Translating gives CASSLRGQGSNEQFF. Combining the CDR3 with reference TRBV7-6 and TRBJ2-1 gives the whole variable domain GAGVSQSPRYKVTKRGQDVALRCDPISGHVSLYWYRQALGQGPEFLTYFNYEAQQDKSGLPNDRFSAERPEGSISTLTIQRTEQRDSAMYRCASSLRGQGSNEQFFGPGTRLTVL.